The rows below give T cell receptor beta chains drawn from one sample of a study of cytomegalovirus exposure and HLA in healthy donors. Assay: immunoSEQ multiplex PCR; the TCRdb copy retains only in-frame clones and omits some. The sample records 150,000 or so clones, around 80% being singletons. Sequencing used PBMCs. These receptors all stem from a young man in good health and CMV-seropositive. The CDR3 runs from the conserved cysteine through the conserved F or W. The D gene is left open where the match is weak. Size tells how often a clone was seen (once, few, many) or the class of an expanded clone, and some rows leave it out.

clone_size d_call j_call v_call cdr3_nt cdr3_aa
- - TRBJ2-7 TRBV2 TGTGCCAGACGGGACAAAGGCGAGCAGTACTTC CARRDKGEQYF
- TRBD1 TRBJ1-2 TRBV14 TGTGCCAGCAGCCCGGACAGGGTTGGCTACACCTTC CASSPDRVGYTF
- - TRBJ2-7 TRBV7-8 TGTGCCAGCAGCTTGGGGGACTTAAAGCAGCAGTACTTC CASSLGDLKQQYF
- TRBD2 TRBJ2-1 TRBV6-5 TGTGCCAGCAGTCCCCCCGCTAGCGGGAGGGTGGTCTTC CASSPPASGRVVF
- TRBD2 TRBJ2-7 TRBV28 TGTGCCAGCACCCGGGGGACTAGCGGGCTCGGGAGCGAGCAGTACTTC CASTRGTSGLGSEQYF
- TRBD2 TRBJ2-3 TRBV12-5 TGTGCTAGTGGTTTGGTTCTAGCGGGATCGTCGGCAGATACGCAGTATTTT CASGLVLAGSSADTQYF
- TRBD2 TRBJ2-7 TRBV6-1 TGTGCCAGCAGTCCCCTGAGCGGGATGCACTACGAGCAGTACTTC CASSPLSGMHYEQYF
few - TRBJ2-3 TRBV7-3 TGTGCCAGCAGTCTCGAGGGGGCTAGCGCCGGGGTAGATACGCAGTATTTT CASSLEGASAGVDTQYF
- - TRBJ2-7 TRBV2 TGTGCCAGCAGTGAGGGGGACACTTCCTACGAGCAGTACTTC CASSEGDTSYEQYF
- TRBD1 TRBJ2-5 TRBV5-1 TGCGCCAGCAGGGCCGGGACAGGGGGGAAGCCGATCCAAGAGACCCAGTACTTC CASRAGTGGKPIQETQYF
- TRBD1 TRBJ1-4 TRBV5-1 TGCGCCAGCAGCTTGGCCGGACAGGGTCTGGAAAAACTGTTTTTT CASSLAGQGLEKLFF
few TRBD2 TRBJ2-1 TRBV11-2 TGTGCCAGCAGCTGGATAGCGGGAGGGCCTTACAATGAGCAGTTCTTC CASSWIAGGPYNEQFF
- - TRBJ1-4 TRBV27 TGTGCCAGCAGTCTACAGGGCGTGGGGGAAAAACTGTTTTTT CASSLQGVGEKLFF
- - TRBJ2-5 TRBV4-1 TGCGCCAGCAGCCAAGGTAGACAGGAGGAGACCCAGTACTTC CASSQGRQEETQYF
- - TRBJ1-1 TRBV27 TGTGCCAGCAGTTTCGGGGGGAGTGAAGCTTTCTTT CASSFGGSEAFF
- TRBD1 TRBJ2-6 TRBV2 TGTGCCAGCAGGTCCGGGACAGACTACTCTGGGGCCAACGTCCTGACTTTC CASRSGTDYSGANVLTF
- - TRBJ2-1 TRBV18 TGTGCCAGCTCACCATTCGGGGGTGCGGGGGCGTACAATGAGCAGTTCTTC CASSPFGGAGAYNEQFF
- TRBD1 TRBJ1-4 TRBV28 TGTGCCAGCAGTCCGGGACAGGGGGCTATAGATGAAAAACTGTTTTTT CASSPGQGAIDEKLFF
- - TRBJ2-1 TRBV4-1 TGCGCCAGCAGCCCAACCCCGGGGAGCTCCTACAATGAGCAGTTCTTC CASSPTPGSSYNEQFF
- - TRBJ2-2 TRBV5-1 TGCGCCAGCAGCTTGGCGGGAACCGGGGAGCTGTTTTTT CASSLAGTGELFF
- - TRBJ1-1 TRBV5-1 TGCGCCAGCAGCTTGGCAGGGGTGCGAAACACTGAAGCTTTCTTT CASSLAGVRNTEAFF
- TRBD2 TRBJ2-7 TRBV5-6 TGTGCCAGCAGCTTGGCCGAACGGGAGGGCCTCTACGAGCAGTACTTC CASSLAEREGLYEQYF
- TRBD1 TRBJ2-4 TRBV10-1 TGCGCCAGCAGTGTAGACAGGGATGACATTCAGTACTTC CASSVDRDDIQYF
- - TRBJ1-5 TRBV6-1 TGTGCCAGCTCTCAGGTGTTCAATCAGCCCCAGCATTTT CASSQVFNQPQHF
few - TRBJ2-5 TRBV18 TGTGCCAGCTCACCACCTCTACAAGAGACCCAGTACTTC CASSPPLQETQYF
- - TRBJ2-7 TRBV11-1 TGTGCCAGCAGCTGGGGGAGTACGCGGGACTACGAGCAGTACTTC CASSWGSTRDYEQYF
- TRBD1 TRBJ1-4 TRBV13 TGTGCCAGCAGCCGGAGAGGACAGGTGTTTTTT CASSRRGQVFF
once - TRBJ2-7 TRBV28 TGTGCCAGCAGTTGGCCTAGCGCTCCATCCTACGAGCAGTACTTC CASSWPSAPSYEQYF
- - TRBJ1-3 TRBV7-6 TGTGCCAGCAGGCGGACACTCTCTGGAAACACCATATATTTT CASRRTLSGNTIYF
- TRBD1 TRBJ1-3 TRBV7-9 TGTGCCAGCAGCTTCCCCGCGGGGACAGGCCTAAAAAACACCATATATTTT CASSFPAGTGLKNTIYF
few - TRBJ1-2 TRBV6-1 TGTGCCAGCAGCGGGGAAAGGGTTTATGGCTACACCTTC CASSGERVYGYTF
- TRBD1 TRBJ2-1 TRBV27 TGTGCCAGCAGTTTTAGGGGGACAGGGATGAATGAGCAGTTCTTC CASSFRGTGMNEQFF
few - TRBJ2-1 TRBV5-4 TGTGCCAGCAGCTTGTCCGTCTTCAGCTCCTACAATGAGCAGTTCTTC CASSLSVFSSYNEQFF
- - TRBJ1-1 TRBV28 TGTGCCAGCAGACACTACTCACAGGGAATGAACACTGAAGCTTTCTTT CASRHYSQGMNTEAFF
- - TRBJ2-4 TRBV28 TGTGCCAGCAGTTTAGACGGGACAAAAAACATTCAGTACTTC CASSLDGTKNIQYF
few - TRBJ1-1 TRBV4-1 TGCGCCAGCAGCCGCCGGGAGACCGCGCGGAACACTGAAGCTTTCTTT CASSRRETARNTEAFF
- - TRBJ2-1 TRBV6-5 TGTGCCAGCAGCCAAAGGACAGAGCAGTTCTTC CASSQRTEQFF
once TRBD2 TRBJ2-2 TRBV7-8 TGTGCCAGCAGCTTAGAATTGACTAGCGGGAGGGCCACCGGGGAGCTGTTTTTT CASSLELTSGRATGELFF